Listed below are T cell receptor beta chains from one sample, sequenced in a study of primary melanoma T cells and metastatic recurrence. Sequencing was performed with immunoSEQ multiplex PCR; in TCRdb, only in-frame clones are kept and a portion is missing. The sample has fewer than 400 clones, 75% to 90% seen once; the top ten hold more than 7.5%. Sequencing used melanoma tumor tissue. Every receptor here comes from a human donor with melanoma. Each CDR3 is given with its conserved first and last residue. The D gene is left open where the match is weak. The size entry is marked missing in some rows and otherwise reads once, few, many or a size class.

D gene: -
V gene: TRBV6-7
clone size: -
J gene: TRBJ1-4
CDR3 protein: CAISESEKLFF
CDR3 DNA: TGTGCCATCAGTGAGTCTGAAAAACTGTTTTTT

D gene: TRBD1
V gene: TRBV5-1
clone size: -
J gene: TRBJ2-5
CDR3 protein: CASSSKQGHETQYF
CDR3 DNA: TGCGCCAGCAGCTCGAAACAGGGGCACGAGACCCAGTACTTC

D gene: -
V gene: TRBV18
clone size: -
J gene: TRBJ1-1
CDR3 protein: CASSPVDDEAFF
CDR3 DNA: TGTGCCAGCTCACCGGTAGATGATGAAGCTTTCTTT

D gene: TRBD2
V gene: TRBV14
clone size: few
J gene: TRBJ2-1
CDR3 protein: CASSLLSSGGSYNEQFF
CDR3 DNA: TGTGCCAGCAGCCTACTCTCTAGCGGGGGCTCCTACAATGAGCAGTTCTTC

D gene: TRBD1
V gene: TRBV19
clone size: -
J gene: TRBJ2-7
CDR3 protein: CASSSQGADEQYF
CDR3 DNA: TGTGCCAGTAGTTCACAGGGGGCGGACGAGCAGTACTTC

D gene: TRBD1
V gene: TRBV19
clone size: -
J gene: TRBJ2-7
CDR3 protein: CASSAPGQGDYEQYF
CDR3 DNA: TGTGCCAGTAGTGCTCCGGGACAGGGAGACTACGAGCAGTACTTC

D gene: TRBD1
V gene: TRBV25-1
clone size: -
J gene: TRBJ2-1
CDR3 protein: CASSEWGQGAYNEQFF
CDR3 DNA: TGTGCCAGCAGTGAATGGGGCCAGGGGGCTTACAATGAGCAGTTCTTC

D gene: TRBD1
V gene: TRBV11-3
clone size: -
J gene: TRBJ1-6
CDR3 protein: CASSLQGVGKGTPLHF
CDR3 DNA: TGTGCCAGCAGCTTGCAGGGGGTAGGGAAGGGGACACCCCTCCACTTT

D gene: -
V gene: TRBV19
clone size: -
J gene: TRBJ1-6
CDR3 protein: CASSVGHSSYNSPLHF
CDR3 DNA: TGTGCCAGTAGTGTCGGACACAGCTCCTATAATTCACCCCTCCACTTT

D gene: -
V gene: TRBV11-3
clone size: -
J gene: TRBJ2-7
CDR3 protein: CASSRSGATGYEQYF
CDR3 DNA: TGTGCCAGCAGCCGTTCTGGGGCGACGGGCTACGAGCAGTACTTC

D gene: -
V gene: TRBV19
clone size: -
J gene: TRBJ2-5
CDR3 protein: CASSIWGEETQYF
CDR3 DNA: TGTGCCAGTAGTATTTGGGGCGAAGAGACCCAGTACTTC

D gene: -
V gene: TRBV19
clone size: -
J gene: TRBJ1-2
CDR3 protein: CASSIVGAGYTF
CDR3 DNA: TGTGCCAGTAGTATAGTGGGGGCCGGCTACACCTTC

D gene: -
V gene: TRBV6-8
clone size: few
J gene: TRBJ1-6
CDR3 protein: CASSLTENSPLHF
CDR3 DNA: TGTGCCAGCAGCTTAACAGAAAATTCACCCCTCCACTTT

D gene: -
V gene: TRBV19
clone size: -
J gene: TRBJ1-1
CDR3 protein: CASSRTEETEAFF
CDR3 DNA: TGTGCCAGTAGCCGAACTGAAGAGACTGAAGCTTTCTTT

D gene: -
V gene: TRBV28
clone size: -
J gene: TRBJ2-1
CDR3 protein: CASSALGGAGNEQFF
CDR3 DNA: TGTGCCAGCAGTGCCTTAGGGGGGGCGGGCAATGAGCAGTTCTTC

D gene: -
V gene: TRBV10-3
clone size: -
J gene: TRBJ2-7
CDR3 protein: CAIRVPLSYEQYF
CDR3 DNA: TGTGCCATCAGAGTCCCCCTCTCCTACGAGCAGTACTTC

D gene: -
V gene: TRBV10-3
clone size: -
J gene: TRBJ1-5
CDR3 protein: CAISEDTVGQPQHF
CDR3 DNA: TGTGCCATCAGTGAGGACACAGTAGGCCAGCCCCAGCATTTT

D gene: TRBD1
V gene: TRBV11-3
clone size: -
J gene: TRBJ2-7
CDR3 protein: CASSFFLGGQGLDEQYF
CDR3 DNA: TGTGCCAGCAGCTTTTTCCTTGGAGGACAGGGGTTAGACGAGCAGTACTTC

D gene: TRBD2
V gene: TRBV19
clone size: -
J gene: TRBJ2-7
CDR3 protein: CASSTTSGGSYEQYF
CDR3 DNA: TGTGCCAGTAGTACCACTAGCGGGGGCTCCTACGAGCAGTACTTC

D gene: -
V gene: TRBV5-1
clone size: -
J gene: TRBJ2-4
CDR3 protein: CASSSRQGQNIQYF
CDR3 DNA: TGCGCCAGCAGCTCTCGCCAGGGGCAAAACATTCAGTACTTC

D gene: TRBD1
V gene: TRBV19
clone size: -
J gene: TRBJ2-5
CDR3 protein: CASSISTGGETQYF
CDR3 DNA: TGTGCCAGTAGTATATCGACAGGGGGTGAGACCCAGTACTTC

D gene: TRBD2
V gene: TRBV11-3
clone size: once
J gene: TRBJ2-5
CDR3 protein: CASSLTGTSDQETQYF
CDR3 DNA: TGTGCCAGCAGCCTCACCGGGACTAGCGACCAAGAGACCCAGTACTTC

D gene: -
V gene: TRBV10-2
clone size: -
J gene: TRBJ1-1
CDR3 protein: CAIASRGSGDEAFF
CDR3 DNA: TGCGCCATCGCCTCTAGGGGGTCTGGGGATGAAGCTTTCTTT

D gene: -
V gene: TRBV6-8
clone size: -
J gene: TRBJ1-2
CDR3 protein: CASSDSAGIDGYTF
CDR3 DNA: TGTGCCAGCAGTGATTCGGCAGGGATAGATGGCTACACCTTC

D gene: TRBD1
V gene: TRBV5-1
clone size: -
J gene: TRBJ1-4
CDR3 protein: CASSLRQDRGNEKLFF
CDR3 DNA: TGCGCCAGCAGCTTGCGCCAGGACAGGGGTAATGAAAAACTGTTTTTT

D gene: -
V gene: TRBV25-1
clone size: -
J gene: TRBJ2-1
CDR3 protein: CASSEGLYVGNEQFF
CDR3 DNA: TGTGCCAGCAGTGAAGGGCTTTACGTGGGCAATGAGCAGTTCTTC

D gene: -
V gene: TRBV6-8
clone size: -
J gene: TRBJ2-7
CDR3 protein: CASSYSGPGYEQYF
CDR3 DNA: TGTGCCAGCAGTTACTCTGGACCGGGCTACGAGCAGTACTTC

D gene: TRBD2
V gene: TRBV7-7
clone size: -
J gene: TRBJ2-5
CDR3 protein: CASSLMSGGGLQETQYF
CDR3 DNA: TGTGCCAGCAGCTTAATGTCTGGCGGGGGACTCCAAGAGACCCAGTACTTC

D gene: TRBD1
V gene: TRBV5-1
clone size: -
J gene: TRBJ2-7
CDR3 protein: CASSGQGISYEQYF
CDR3 DNA: TGCGCCAGCAGCGGACAGGGAATAAGCTACGAGCAGTACTTC

D gene: -
V gene: TRBV7-7
clone size: -
J gene: TRBJ1-4
CDR3 protein: CASSRTLQGLGEKLFF
CDR3 DNA: TGTGCCAGCAGCCGGACGCTACAGGGATTAGGTGAAAAACTGTTTTTT

D gene: -
V gene: TRBV15
clone size: -
J gene: TRBJ2-5
CDR3 protein: CATSSRGIKYQETQYF
CDR3 DNA: TGTGCCACCAGCTCACGGGGGATCAAGTACCAAGAGACCCAGTACTTC

D gene: -
V gene: TRBV4-1
clone size: -
J gene: TRBJ2-7
CDR3 protein: CASSPGQRYEQYF
CDR3 DNA: TGCGCCAGCAGCCCTGGACAGCGCTACGAGCAGTACTTC

D gene: -
V gene: TRBV10-2
clone size: once
J gene: TRBJ1-1
CDR3 protein: CASSEVGNLEAFF
CDR3 DNA: TGCGCCAGCAGTGAGGTGGGGAACCTTGAAGCTTTCTTT

D gene: -
V gene: TRBV5-1
clone size: -
J gene: TRBJ2-5
CDR3 protein: CASSLAILPRSSQETQYF
CDR3 DNA: TGCGCCAGCAGCTTGGCGATCCTCCCACGCTCGAGTCAAGAGACCCAGTACTTC

D gene: -
V gene: TRBV9
clone size: -
J gene: TRBJ2-3
CDR3 protein: CASSSWITDTQYF
CDR3 DNA: TGTGCCAGCAGCTCTTGGATCACAGATACGCAGTATTTT

D gene: TRBD2
V gene: TRBV2
clone size: once
J gene: TRBJ2-2
CDR3 protein: CASKRRGMAGELFF
CDR3 DNA: TGTGCCAGCAAAAGGCGGGGGATGGCCGGGGAGCTGTTTTTT

D gene: TRBD2
V gene: TRBV2
clone size: once
J gene: TRBJ2-5
CDR3 protein: CASRGTSGSSETQYF
CDR3 DNA: TGTGCCAGCAGAGGGACTAGCGGTTCTTCGGAGACCCAGTACTTC

D gene: -
V gene: TRBV6-8
clone size: -
J gene: TRBJ2-7
CDR3 protein: CASTWGGGDYEQYF
CDR3 DNA: TGTGCCTCGACCTGGGGAGGGGGCGATTACGAGCAGTACTTC

D gene: TRBD1
V gene: TRBV6-8
clone size: -
J gene: TRBJ2-7
CDR3 protein: CASSYSIEGAISYEQYF
CDR3 DNA: TGTGCCAGCAGTTACTCGATCGAGGGGGCAATTTCCTACGAGCAGTACTTC

D gene: -
V gene: TRBV10-2
clone size: few
J gene: TRBJ1-4
CDR3 protein: CASRDVRGIPNEKLFF
CDR3 DNA: TGCGCCAGCAGGGACGTCCGGGGCATCCCTAATGAAAAACTGTTTTTT

D gene: TRBD1
V gene: TRBV14
clone size: once
J gene: TRBJ2-1
CDR3 protein: CASSQEDRGGQFF
CDR3 DNA: TGTGCCAGCAGCCAAGAAGACAGGGGAGGGCAGTTCTTC